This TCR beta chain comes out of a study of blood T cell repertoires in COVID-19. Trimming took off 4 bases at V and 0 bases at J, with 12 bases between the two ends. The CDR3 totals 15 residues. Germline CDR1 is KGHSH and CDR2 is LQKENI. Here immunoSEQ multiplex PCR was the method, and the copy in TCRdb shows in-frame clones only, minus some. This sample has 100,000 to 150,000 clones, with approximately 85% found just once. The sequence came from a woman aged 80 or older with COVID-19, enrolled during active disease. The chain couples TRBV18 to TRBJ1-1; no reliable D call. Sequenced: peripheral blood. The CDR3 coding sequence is TGTGCCAGCTCACAAGAACTCAACGTGAACACTGAAGCTTTCTTT. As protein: CASSQELNVNTEAFF.